Below are 26 T cell receptor beta chains sequenced from a single sample in a study of T cell responses to AZD1222 COVID-19 vaccine. Sequenced by immunoSEQ multiplex PCR; TCRdb stores in-frame clones only, minus some. The table records 110,000 to 150,000 clones, approximately 93% of them present only once. The starting material was peripheral blood, obtained on day 0 of AZD1222 vaccination. The receptors were gathered from an adult in good health.

The chain carries TRBV5-8 and TRBJ2-5; D possibly corresponds to TRBD1 (6 bases). Germline CDR1 is SGHTS and CDR2 is YDEGEE. CDR3 length equals 13 residues. V lost 4 bases and J 2 bases, leaving 9 bases between the germline ends. CDR3 residues: CASSMDSQETQYF. The CDR3 coding sequence is TGTGCCAGCAGCATGGACAGTCAAGAGACCCAGTACTTC.

This chain joins TRBV2 and TRBJ1-4, with no clear D. CDR3 size: 14 residues. The germline gives CDR1 SNHLY, CDR2 FYNNEI. Trimming stripped 6 bases from V and 7 bases from J, with 15 bases between. CDR3 in amino acids: CASSQPEGGEKLFF. The CDR3 nucleotides read TGTGCCAGCAGCCAGCCCGAGGGAGGTGAAAAACTGTTTTTT.

The chain joins TRBV7-9 to TRBJ2-7, with 10 bases that match TRBD1. J gave up 1 base and V 5 bases, and 8 bases lay outside the gene matches. Germline CDR1 and CDR2: SEHNR and FQNEAQ (reference sequence). The CDR3 consists of 16 residues. The CDR3 spells CASSPSWTGGSYEQYF. The CDR3 region has the DNA TGTGCCAGCAGCCCGTCTTGGACAGGGGGATCCTACGAGCAGTACTTC.

Details on this clone: This same CDR3 is encoded by further DNA sequences in the sample. This sequence joins TRBV6-1 and TRBJ1-5; D unresolved. V was shortened by 1 base and J by 6 bases, with 4 bases between the two germline ends. The germline CDR1 and CDR2 sequences are MNHNS and SASEGT. The CDR3 is 12 residues long. CDR3 residues: CASSEVGQPQHF. For the CDR3, the DNA is TGTGCCAGCAGTGAAGTTGGTCAGCCCCAGCATTTT.

The J gene is TRBJ1-2, the V gene TRBV30; 8 bases fit TRBD1. The V gene end was trimmed by 3 bases and the J gene end by 5 bases; junction bases not matched to a gene: 8. Germline loops: CDR1 GTSNPN, CDR2 SVGIG (reference sequence). This CDR3 comprises 14 residues. The CDR3 region has the DNA TGTGCCTGGAGGGGGGACAGGTTTATTTATGGCTACACCTTC. Amino acid sequence: CAWRGDRFIYGYTF.

The rearrangement joins TRBV7-9 to TRBJ1-3; D is unclear. V dropped 1 base and J dropped 7 bases, with 8 bases sitting between them. CDR1 and CDR2 from the germline V gene are SEHNR and FQNEAQ (reference sequence). The length of the CDR3 is 13 residues. Here the CDR3 reads CASSLESGNTIYF. The CDR3 DNA is TGTGCCAGCAGCTTAGAGTCGGGGAACACCATATATTTT.

This clone has only a few counts. The chain uses TRBV11-2 and TRBJ1-1; tentatively, D is TRBD1 (5 bases). This CDR3 is built from 14 residues. The V gene lost 6 bases and the J gene lost 3 bases, with 14 bases spanning the gap. Per germline, CDR1 SGHAT and CDR2 FQNNGV. The CDR3 reads CASRTYRGHTEAFF. The CDR3 DNA sequence: TGTGCCAGCAGGACCTACCGGGGACACACTGAAGCTTTCTTT.

This chain joins TRBV5-4 and TRBJ2-3, with TRBD2 matching over 8 bases. V lost 0 bases to trimming and J lost 3 bases; unmatched junction nucleotides: 6. The CDR3 runs to 16 residues. Germline V lookup: CDR1 SGHNT, CDR2 YYREEE (reference sequence). The CDR3 protein is CASSLAAGALTDTQYF. CDR3 DNA sequence: TGTGCCAGCAGCTTGGCAGCGGGAGCTTTGACAGATACGCAGTATTTT.

This clone was recorded only once. This sequence joins TRBV12-3 or TRBV12-4 and TRBJ1-1; possible D gene TRBD1, 5 bases. This CDR3 contains 12 residues. Trimming cost V 8 bases and J 2 bases, with 9 bases left between them. The CDR3 reads CASGQGNTEAFF. The CDR3 DNA follows: TGTGCCAGCGGTCAGGGCAACACTGAAGCTTTCTTT.

The chain recombines TRBV4-1 with TRBJ2-5, with 9 bases lining up with TRBD1. The trim removed 6 bases at V and 10 bases at J, leaving 18 bases unmatched. This CDR3 has 16 residues. Germline V gene data show CDR1 as MGHRA and CDR2 as YSYEKL. The CDR3 DNA sequence: TGCGCCAGCAGTCGTCTTACAACAGGGGGCCCAGAAGGCCAGTACTTC. Its protein is CASSRLTTGGPEGQYF.

This sequence joins TRBV5-8 and TRBJ2-7; 9 bases line up with TRBD1. Losses at the gene ends were 0 bases for V and 2 bases for J; bases not matched to a gene: 0. CDR3 size: 14 residues. The germline gives CDR1 SGHTS, CDR2 YDEGEE. This CDR3 is CASSLGQGAYEQYF. CDR3 coding DNA: TGTGCCAGCAGCTTGGGACAGGGGGCCTACGAGCAGTACTTC.

This chain's CDR3 is CASSAAGGASNEKLFF. The CDR3 DNA reads as TGTGCCAGCAGTGCCGCAGGGGGCGCGTCTAATGAAAAACTGTTTTTT. The gene calls are TRBV28 and TRBJ1-4, with TRBD1 matching over 8 bases. CDR3 size: 16 residues. Per the germline V gene, CDR1 is MDHEN and CDR2 is SYDVKM. J was trimmed by 3 bases and V by 5 bases; bases with no gene match: 8. Combining the CDR3 with reference TRBV28 and TRBJ1-4 gives the whole variable domain DVKVTQSSRYLVKRTGEKVFLECVQDMDHENMFWYRQDPGLGLRLIYFSYDVKMKEKGDIPEGYSVSREKKERFSLILESASTNQTSMYLCASSAAGGASNEKLFFGSGTQLSVL.

The V call is TRBV18, the J call TRBJ1-1; D is uncertain. Germline CDR1 reads KGHSH; CDR2 reads LQKENI. V lost 3 bases and J 2 bases, leaving 10 bases between the germline ends. There are 14 residues in the CDR3. The DNA of the CDR3 is TGTGCCAGCTCACCGACATTGCCCAACACTGAAGCTTTCTTT. This translates into CASSPTLPNTEAFF. Full variable domain (outside the CDR3, taken from reference TRBV18 and TRBJ1-1): NAGVMQNPRHLVRRRGQEARLRCSPMKGHSHVYWYRQLPEEGLKFMVYLQKENIIDESGMPKERFSAEFPKEGPSILRIQQVVRGDSAAYFCASSPTLPNTEAFFGQGTRLTVV.

The chain is built from TRBV11-2 and TRBJ2-7; TRBD2 matches 10 bases. The germline V gene encodes CDR1 SGHAT and CDR2 FQNNGV. V shed 3 bases and J 2 bases; nucleotides not matched to a gene: 7. CDR3 length: 16 residues. The CDR3 nucleotides read TGTGCCAGCAGCTTGGCTAGCGGGAGAGGAACCTACGAGCAGTACTTC. This sequence encodes CASSLASGRGTYEQYF.

This clone was seen only a few times. J is TRBJ2-5 and V is TRBV6-6; D is perhaps TRBD1 or TRBD2 (5 bases each). The CDR3 is made up of 14 amino acids. CDR1 and CDR2 (germline): MNHNY, SVGAGI (reference sequence). The V end lost 7 bases, the J end lost 4 bases, and 16 bases lay between the germline ends. CDR3 DNA: TGTGCCAGCACTGGGCTAGCTCAGGGAGAGACCCAGTACTTC. Protein sequence: CASTGLAQGETQYF.

The chain employs TRBV10-2 and TRBJ2-7; no clear D gene. V was pared by 5 bases and J by 2 bases, with 7 bases between. This CDR3 contains 12 residues. Germline V gene sequence: CDR1 WSHSY, CDR2 SAAADI. The CDR3 nucleotides are TGCGCCAGCAGTAGGTCCCCCTACGAGCAGTACTTC. Its protein is CASSRSPYEQYF.

The J gene is TRBJ1-4, the V gene TRBV28; D uncertain. Germline V gene sequence: CDR1 MDHEN, CDR2 SYDVKM. The V end was cut by 2 bases, the J end by 8 bases, with 18 bases between. The CDR3 length is 16 residues. The CDR3 is CASSLTRGRVGEKLFF. CDR3 in DNA: TGTGCCAGCAGTTTAACCCGTGGCAGAGTAGGCGAAAAACTGTTTTTT.

The rearrangement joins TRBV10-1 to TRBJ2-2; 10 bases fit TRBD2. After removal of 10 bases from V and 5 bases from J, the junction contained 4 bases not matched to a gene. This CDR3 is 13 amino acids long. CDR1 and CDR2 (germline): WNHNN, SYGVQD (reference sequence). In DNA, the CDR3 is TGCGCCACCTCGACTAGCGGGACCGGGGAGCTGTTTTTT. This translates into CATSTSGTGELFF.

A single count supports this clone. V gene TRBV20-1 combines with J gene TRBJ1-2; possibly TRBD1 for D (5 bases). V gave up 6 bases and J gave up 3 bases, with 8 bases separating them. The CDR3 runs 11 residues. Germline lookup yields CDR1 DFQATT and CDR2 SNEGSKA (reference sequence). CDR3 nucleotides: TGCAGTGCCGGGACCGACTATGGCTACACCTTC. Its protein is CSAGTDYGYTF.

The chain links TRBV11-2 to TRBJ1-4, with 9 bases fitting TRBD1. After removal of 5 bases from V and 7 bases from J, the junction contained 2 bases not matched to a gene. The CDR3 loop spans 13 amino acids. Germline V CDR1 and CDR2: SGHAT, FQNNGV. CDR3 protein: CASSRQGGEKLFF. CDR3 DNA: TGTGCCAGCAGCCGACAGGGGGGTGAAAAACTGTTTTTT.

The chain joins TRBV11-3 to TRBJ2-2, with TRBD2 identical over 10 bases. The CDR3 is made up of 15 amino acids. Trimming at V came to 6 bases and at J to 7 bases, leaving 8 bases not matched to a gene. Looked up from germline, CDR1 is SGHNT and CDR2 is YENEEA. The CDR3, as DNA: TGTGCCAGCAGACCCGGGACTAGCGAAAACGGGGAGCTGTTTTTT. This sequence encodes CASRPGTSENGELFF.

A single count supports this clone. The rearrangement uses TRBV9 and TRBJ1-1; D is ambiguous. The CDR3 has 12 amino acids. The germline CDR1 and CDR2 sequences are SGDLS and YYNGEE. V lost 4 bases and J 8 bases, leaving 12 bases between the germline ends. The CDR3 region is CASSKGGGEAFF. CDR3 sequence (DNA): TGTGCCAGCAGCAAGGGAGGAGGGGAAGCTTTCTTT.

This rearrangement joins TRBV5-1 to TRBJ2-7, with D tentatively TRBD1 (5 bases). From germline, CDR1 is SGHRS and CDR2 YFSETQ. CDR3 length equals 15 residues. The V gene lost 4 bases and the J gene lost 0 bases, with 14 bases spanning the gap. The CDR3 nucleotides are TGCGCCAGCAGCCCCCTCGGACAAAGCTCCTACGAGCAGTACTTC. This sequence encodes CASSPLGQSSYEQYF.

The rearrangement joins TRBV7-9 to TRBJ2-5; 8 bases are shared with TRBD1. V lost 6 bases and J lost 4; bases outside the gene matches: 7. The germline V gene has CDR1 SEHNR and CDR2 FQNEAQ (reference sequence). The CDR3 totals 14 residues. CDR3 nucleotides: TGTGCCAGCAGGACAGGGGAGGCTTCAGAGACCCAGTACTTC. Amino acids: CASRTGEASETQYF.

This clone has a single count. The chain carries TRBV19 and TRBJ1-1, with TRBD1 matching 7 bases. The CDR3 runs to 14 residues. CDR1 and CDR2 (germline): LNHDA, SQIVND (reference sequence). J was trimmed by 5 bases and V by 6 bases; bases with no gene match: 9. CDR3 sequence (DNA): TGTGCCAGTAGCCTATTGGACAGGCGGACTGAAGCTTTCTTT. This sequence encodes CASSLLDRRTEAFF.

The chain employs TRBV4-1 and TRBJ2-7; D possibly corresponds to TRBD1 (7 bases). Germline loops: CDR1 MGHRA, CDR2 YSYEKL. Trimming removed 0 bases from V and 6 bases from J, with 15 bases in between. This CDR3 region has 15 residues. CDR3 protein: CASSQDLEGAGEQYF. CDR3 sequence (DNA): TGCGCCAGCAGCCAAGATCTGGAGGGGGCGGGCGAGCAGTACTTC.